This TCR beta chain is drawn from a study of T cell changes during pregnancy in multiple sclerosis. Clones were sequenced by immunoSEQ multiplex PCR, and TCRdb holds only the in-frame ones, with some missing. This table holds roughly 25,000 clones, more than 75% found once. The germline V gene has CDR1 LNHDA and CDR2 SQIVND (reference sequence). V gave up 3 bases and J gave up 5 bases, with 11 bases separating them. CDR3 length equals 14 residues. The source is a female donor in good health, enrolled as a control in a pregnancy study. The sample here was CD4+ T cells from peripheral blood mononuclear cells, taken in the first trimester of pregnancy. This chain links TRBV19 with TRBJ2-1; a weak D match, TRBD2 (6 bases). The CDR3: CASSIQLADNEQFF. Here the CDR3 DNA reads TGTGCCAGTAGTATTCAACTAGCTGACAATGAGCAGTTCTTC.